This T cell receptor beta chain emerged from a study of regulatory T cells (dated by TCRdb to 2016 to 2019). Looking at the study overall: The study compared T-cell receptor beta repertoires of sorted regulatory, conventional CD4+ and CD8+ T cells between CD3G-deficient patients and healthy controls.

Paper-wide results and their limitations: In patients, repertoires had restricted unique TRB V-J pairs and skewed V and J gene usage, with regulatory T cells showing the most marked changes. Conventional CD4+ T cells from CD3G-deficient patients were enriched for hydrophobic residues at CDR3 positions 6 and 7, suggesting more self-reactive specificities.

Every CD3G-deficient patient showed evidence of autoimmunity, and the autoimmunity was more severe in two of the patients. At the time of testing, the patients were between 2 and 39 years old, and their CD4+ and CD8+ T cells had reduced naive proportions and increased memory proportions. CD4+ cells were FACS-sorted into CD25-high CD127-low regulatory T cells and CD25-low CD127-high conventional CD4+ T cells. The patient group comprised 5 or 6 individuals with CD3G deficiency. An international network of physicians across the United States, Europe and Asia provided the patient samples and clinical data. Peripheral blood mononuclear cells were isolated by Ficoll density separation. This clone turned up a few times. What antigen it recognizes has not been identified. Qualities for individual bases were not recorded, and no much larger clone is one base off. In the multiplex PCR, 52 forward TRBV primers and 13 reverse TRBJ primers were used, and assay-based and computational corrections were applied for amplification bias. Within the immunoSEQ assay, multiplex PCR amplified rearranged TRB loci from genomic DNA. An Illumina HiSeq platform was used to sequence the TRB amplicons. Under the source paper's analysis protocol: Custom algorithms error-filtered the raw sequences and aligned them to reference gene sequences, after which the immunoSEQ online tools were used for analysis. Productive and nonproductive TRB rearrangement frequencies were evaluated among both unique and total sequences. For TRB CDR3 positions 6 and 7, hydrophobicity together with amino acid composition served as the basis for assessing self-reactivity potential. Groups were compared by t tests, Mann-Whitney tests or two-way ANOVA performed in Prism software. TCRdb mirrors the immuneACCESS table, restricted to in-frame sequences. Some clones are absent from its copies; in checked studies, under half trace to an unresolved V gene, and the reason for the others is unknown. The D gene and trimming were derived from the DNA, and the V and J assignments and clone size from that table. Within this sample are under 45,000 clones, with around 91% of them counted one time only. The ten largest account for 2% to 3% of the sample.

The clonotype comes from a person aged 18-30 years with CD3G deficiency. What was sequenced was conventional CD4+ T cells sorted from blood.

The CDR3: CASSLTGPYGYTF. The DNA reads TGTGCCAGCAGTCTCACAGGGCCCTATGGCTACACCTTC. The rearranged segments are TRBV6-1 and TRBJ1-2; TRBD1 might be the D gene, on 6 matching bases. The germline V gene supplies CDR1 MNHNS and CDR2 SASEGT. V gives up 5 bases and J gives up 4 bases, and the segment between their germline ends measures 11 bases. The CDR3 holds 13 amino acids from the cysteine to the phenylalanine. Only the CDR3 DNA stays, 39 bases, in frame from base 1.